Below, one T cell receptor beta chain is given with its context. There is no known antigen for this receptor. The germline gene is not matched at one end of the junction; a read error may be the cause. These data originate in a study of type 1 regulatory T cells (dated by TCRdb to the early 2020s). Regarding the research as a whole: The study characterized an in vitro protocol that generated a Tr1-enriched, alloantigen-specific CD4 T cell product named T-allo10. T-allo10 was being tested clinically in patients with hematological malignancies who were undergoing allogeneic hematopoietic stem cell transplantation.

Data came from an Illumina MiSeq. The public reads were quality trimmed at Q25 with fastp and then assembled into clones with MiXCR by TCRdb, keeping productive beta chains. Records with the same CDR3 protein are collapsed into one entry carrying the most frequent genes and DNA. Within this sample are some 22,000 distinct CDR3 sequences, with 72% of them counted one time only. The ten biggest clones cover over 12% of the sample. T-allo10 cells derived from donors were reported to be host alloantigen-specific and anergic, and to suppress in an alloantigen-specific manner. Sequences SGHRS (CDR1) and YFSETQ (CDR2) are obtained from the germline V gene. The CDR3, cysteine through phenylalanine, is 15 amino acids long. The read is trimmed to its CDR3 DNA, 45 bases read in frame from base 1.

In this chain, TRBV5-1 is recombined with TRBJ2-3; 7 middle bases align to TRBD2. Source material: cultured T cells, either the whole culture or a sorted T cell fraction (not recorded which). Per the publication, the cell subset or site label means: Tr1-enriched cell product generated in vitro against host alloantigens. This TCR was sampled from a human donor in good health. The CDR3: CASSLTSASIDTQYF. The nucleotide sequence reads as follows: TGCGCCAGCAGCTTGACTAGCGCAAGCATAGATACGCAGTATTTT.